Each of the 25 T cell receptor beta chains below was sequenced from the same sample in a study of OX40 agonist ivuxolimab in advanced cancers. Profiled with immunoSEQ multiplex PCR; TCRdb holds only in-frame clones, not every one. The repertoire holds about 82,000 clones, with around 90% as singletons. The sample here was CD4+ or CD8+ T cells sorted from blood, taken in a trial of the OX40 agonist ivuxolimab. These receptors came from an adult with an advanced solid tumor such as melanoma, head and neck, liver or kidney cancer.

The chain employs TRBV7-9 and TRBJ2-7; 8 bases are a match to TRBD1. The CDR3 consists of 15 residues. CDR1 and CDR2 from the germline V gene are SEHNR and FQNEAQ (reference sequence). The J segment lost 4 bases and the V segment lost 5 bases, leaving 10 bases of the junction unmatched. CDR3 nucleotides: TGTGCCAGCAGCCCACGACAGGGGATGTGGTACGAGCAGTACTTC. It is translated as CASSPRQGMWYEQYF.

The rearrangement joins TRBV7-2 to TRBJ2-1; D uncertain. This CDR3 region has 17 residues. The V gene's germline CDR1 is SGHTA and CDR2 FQGNSA. The germline V and J ends were trimmed by 1 base and 5 bases, with 18 bases remaining between them. The CDR3 spells CASSLGPFSSIHNEQFF. The CDR3, as DNA: TGTGCCAGCAGCTTAGGGCCCTTTTCCAGCATTCACAATGAGCAGTTCTTC.

This rearrangement joins TRBV10-3 to TRBJ2-4, with D uncertain. V gave up 2 bases and J gave up 5 bases, with 4 bases separating them. CDR1 is ENHRY and CDR2 is SYGVKD in the germline V gene. The CDR3 is made up of 12 amino acids. The CDR3 region is CAISEPENIQYF. DNA of the CDR3: TGTGCCATCAGTGAGCCTGAAAACATTCAGTACTTC.

The chain employs TRBV28 and TRBJ1-4; 9 bases are a match to TRBD1. Germline V CDR1 and CDR2: MDHEN, SYDVKM. CDR3 size: 16 residues. The V and J ends lost 7 bases and 8 bases, in that order; junction bases with no gene match: 14. The CDR3 nucleotides read TGTGCCAGCACGGGGGGGACAGGGAAAGGGTTAGAAAAACTGTTTTTT. It translates to CASTGGTGKGLEKLFF. The full variable domain, its missing parts supplied by reference TRBV28 and TRBJ1-4, is DVKVTQSSRYLVKRTGEKVFLECVQDMDHENMFWYRQDPGLGLRLIYFSYDVKMKEKGDIPEGYSVSREKKERFSLILESASTNQTSMYLCASTGGTGKGLEKLFFGSGTQLSVL.

The rearrangement joins TRBV9 to TRBJ2-3; 8 bases match TRBD2. The CDR3 has 22 residues. Germline values: CDR1 SGDLS, CDR2 YYNGEE. The junction had 27 bases not matched to a gene; V was cut back by 3 bases and J by 3 bases. The DNA of the CDR3 is TGTGCCAGCAGCGCTTCCCGGGCGGGGGGACTAGTACGACGCCACCAAACAGATACGCAGTATTTT. This encodes CASSASRAGGLVRRHQTDTQYF.

This chain links TRBV20-1 with TRBJ1-4; the D is unclear. V lost 7 bases to trimming and J lost 4 bases, with 7 bases between them. Germline CDR1 is DFQATT and CDR2 is SNEGSKA (reference sequence). The CDR3 sequence is 11 residues long. The CDR3 protein is CSGQNNEKLFF. CDR3 sequence (DNA): TGCAGTGGGCAGAATAATGAAAAACTGTTTTTT.

The rearrangement links TRBV30 to TRBJ2-1; 7 positions match TRBD2. This CDR3 has 16 residues. Germline values: CDR1 GTSNPN, CDR2 SVGIG (reference sequence). Trimming took 2 bases from V and 3 from J; bases not matched to a gene: 10. The CDR3 region has the DNA TGTGCCTGGAGTCCTCCGCCAGCGGGACTCTACAATGAGCAGTTCTTC. Its protein product is CAWSPPPAGLYNEQFF.

The rearrangement uses TRBV11-2 and TRBJ2-1; TRBD2 is a possible D gene (5 bases). The CDR3 length is 18 residues. Trimming stripped 0 bases from V and 3 bases from J, with 18 bases between. Germline CDR1 SGHAT, CDR2 FQNNGV. The CDR3 bases are TGTGCCAGCAGCTTAGATAGCGTAGCTGTGGTGAGCTACAATGAGCAGTTCTTC. Residues: CASSLDSVAVVSYNEQFF.

The rearrangement joins TRBV29-1 to TRBJ1-1, with a tentative D call TRBD1 (5 bases). CDR1 SQVTM and CDR2 ANQGSEA come from the germline V gene. CDR3 size: 11 residues. Trimming took off 5 bases at V and 4 bases at J, with 8 bases between the two ends. The CDR3 is CSVSGTTEAFF. The CDR3 bases are TGCAGCGTTTCAGGGACCACTGAAGCTTTCTTT.

This clone was detected only a few times. The chain links TRBV5-1 to TRBJ1-2; 7 nucleotides agree with TRBD1. The CDR3 runs 14 residues. The J segment lost 7 bases and the V segment lost 3 bases, leaving 9 bases of the junction unmatched. Germline-derived CDR1 and CDR2 are SGHRS and YFSETQ. This CDR3 reads CASSSIDRDIGYTF. The CDR3 DNA follows: TGCGCCAGCAGCTCGATTGACAGGGATATTGGCTACACCTTC.

The J gene is TRBJ2-1, the V gene TRBV5-1, with 9 bases identical to TRBD1. This CDR3 contains 14 residues. Germline V CDR1 and CDR2: SGHRS, YFSETQ. With V trimmed by 3 bases and J by 6 bases, 4 bases remained unmatched. CDR3 DNA sequence: TGCGCCAGCAGCTCCGGGACAGGGTTCAATGAGCAGTTCTTC. Translating gives CASSSGTGFNEQFF.

The CDR3 nucleotides read TGTGCCAGCAGTTCCCCGGTCCCAAATACCTACGAGCAGTACTTC. This codes for CASSSPVPNTYEQYF. The chain employs TRBV28 and TRBJ2-7; D not resolved. With 4 bases removed from V and 2 bases from J, the gap between germline ends came to 15 bases. The CDR3 spans 15 residues. Germline CDR1 reads MDHEN; CDR2 reads SYDVKM.

The chain joins TRBV4-1 to TRBJ2-2; possibly TRBD1 or TRBD2 for D (7 bases each). In germline, CDR1 is MGHRA, CDR2 YSYEKL. This CDR3 contains 17 residues. Trimming removed 3 bases at V and 5 bases at J, with 19 bases between. CDR3: CASSHPGRGPLTGELFF. The CDR3 DNA follows: TGCGCCAGCAGCCACCCGGGGAGGGGGCCGTTAACCGGGGAGCTGTTTTTT.

The chain employs TRBV28 and TRBJ1-3, with a tentative D call TRBD1 (5 bases). Germline CDR1 and CDR2: MDHEN and SYDVKM. The CDR3 is 16 amino acids. Trimming took off 3 bases at V and 0 bases at J, with 12 bases between the two ends. CDR3 DNA: TGTGCCAGCAGTTTGCTGGCAGGGAGCTCTGGAAACACCATATATTTT. Protein sequence: CASSLLAGSSGNTIYF. Complete variable domain (other parts from reference TRBV28 and TRBJ1-3): DVKVTQSSRYLVKRTGEKVFLECVQDMDHENMFWYRQDPGLGLRLIYFSYDVKMKEKGDIPEGYSVSREKKERFSLILESASTNQTSMYLCASSLLAGSSGNTIYFGEGSWLTVV.

The V gene is TRBV5-1, the J gene TRBJ1-3; TRBD1 might be the D (6 bases). Germline assignment: CDR1 SGHRS and CDR2 YFSETQ. This CDR3 contains 14 residues. V dropped 0 bases and J dropped 7 bases, with 11 bases sitting between them. The CDR3 sequence is CASSLDSGANTIYF. CDR3 coding DNA: TGCGCCAGCAGCTTGGATTCAGGGGCGAACACCATATATTTT.

The chain carries TRBV27 and TRBJ2-3; D is unresolved. Trimming removed 3 bases at V and 2 bases at J, with 9 bases between. This CDR3 comprises 14 residues. CDR1 MNHEY and CDR2 SMNVEV come from the germline V gene (reference sequence). The CDR3 DNA follows: TGTGCCAGCAGTTTCGGTGGGTACACAGATACGCAGTATTTT. Protein: CASSFGGYTDTQYF.

V and J are TRBV7-2 and TRBJ1-1, with 9 bases matching TRBD1. The J segment lost 6 bases and the V segment lost 5 bases, leaving 7 bases of the junction unmatched. The CDR3 has 14 amino acids. CDR1 and CDR2 (germline): SGHTA, FQGNSA. In DNA, the CDR3 is TGTGCCAGCAGCGAGCAGGACAGGGGCTCTGAAGCTTTCTTT. It yields the protein CASSEQDRGSEAFF.

The rearrangement uses TRBV6-5 and TRBJ2-7, with no clear D. The germline CDR1 and CDR2 sequences are MNHEY and SVGAGI. The CDR3 is 10 amino acids. Between the trimmed V and J ends, which lost 6 bases and 4 bases, there was a span of 4 bases. Written as DNA, the CDR3 is TGTGCCAGCAGGGAGTACGAGCAGTACTTC. This translates into CASREYEQYF.

The chain joins TRBV5-4 to TRBJ2-5; D ambiguous. Looked up from germline, CDR1 is SGHNT and CDR2 is YYREEE (reference sequence). Trimming removed 4 bases at V and 1 base at J, with 8 bases between. The CDR3 runs 13 residues. Here the CDR3 DNA reads TGTGCCAGCAGCACACCGACCCAAGAGACCCAGTACTTC. Protein sequence: CASSTPTQETQYF.

The chain couples TRBV5-1 to TRBJ2-3; D call uncertain. There are 15 residues in the CDR3. Germline CDR1 and CDR2: SGHRS and YFSETQ. Trimming took 4 bases from V and 4 from J, leaving 16 bases between them. CDR3 sequence: CASSQDRSPPDTQYF. CDR3 nucleotide sequence: TGCGCCAGCAGCCAAGATCGATCACCCCCAGATACGCAGTATTTT.

This clone was picked up a small number of times. The chain is built from TRBV30 and TRBJ1-1; TRBD1 might be the D (5 bases). V was shortened by 0 bases and J by 4 bases, with 12 bases between the two germline ends. Germline V gene data show CDR1 as GTSNPN and CDR2 as SVGIG (reference sequence). The CDR3 length is 14 residues. In nucleotides, the CDR3 is TGTGCCTGGAGTGTACTGGAAGGGGTCACTGAAGCTTTCTTT. This gives the protein CAWSVLEGVTEAFF.

The chain joins TRBV28 to TRBJ2-5; perhaps D is TRBD1 or TRBD2 (5 bases each). This CDR3 is built from 17 residues. Trimming cost V 1 base and J 5 bases, with 20 bases left between them. The germline V gene has CDR1 MDHEN and CDR2 SYDVKM. The CDR3 DNA reads TGTGCCAGCAGTTTATTAGGCCTGGGGGATTGGAGGGAGACCCAGTACTTC. The encoded protein is CASSLLGLGDWRETQYF. Full variable domain (rest looked up from reference TRBV28 and TRBJ2-5): DVKVTQSSRYLVKRTGEKVFLECVQDMDHENMFWYRQDPGLGLRLIYFSYDVKMKEKGDIPEGYSVSREKKERFSLILESASTNQTSMYLCASSLLGLGDWRETQYFGPGTRLLVL.

V usage is TRBV2 and J usage is TRBJ2-5; 8 positions match TRBD1. Germline lookup yields CDR1 SNHLY and CDR2 FYNNEI. V lost 5 bases, J lost 3 bases, and 2 bases stayed unmatched. The CDR3 consists of 13 residues. For the CDR3, the DNA is TGTGCCAGCAGTTGGACAGGGAAAGAGACCCAGTACTTC. It encodes CASSWTGKETQYF.

The CDR3 region has the DNA TGTGCCAGCAGTTATGGGACTAACCTCCAAGAGACCCAGTACTTC. Its protein is CASSYGTNLQETQYF. The V call is TRBV6-6, the J call TRBJ2-5, with TRBD2 matching 7 bases. The CDR3 has 15 amino acids. Germline lookup yields CDR1 MNHNY and CDR2 SVGAGI (reference sequence). After removal of 3 bases from V and 1 base from J, the junction contained 5 bases not matched to a gene.

The genes are TRBV30 and TRBJ2-3; D remains ambiguous. CDR3 size: 12 residues. Looked up from germline, CDR1 is GTSNPN and CDR2 is SVGIG (reference sequence). V was trimmed by 4 bases and J by 2 bases, leaving 7 bases between them. The CDR3 DNA reads as TGTGCCTGGAAACGCGACACAGATACGCAGTATTTT. Encoded protein: CAWKRDTDTQYF.